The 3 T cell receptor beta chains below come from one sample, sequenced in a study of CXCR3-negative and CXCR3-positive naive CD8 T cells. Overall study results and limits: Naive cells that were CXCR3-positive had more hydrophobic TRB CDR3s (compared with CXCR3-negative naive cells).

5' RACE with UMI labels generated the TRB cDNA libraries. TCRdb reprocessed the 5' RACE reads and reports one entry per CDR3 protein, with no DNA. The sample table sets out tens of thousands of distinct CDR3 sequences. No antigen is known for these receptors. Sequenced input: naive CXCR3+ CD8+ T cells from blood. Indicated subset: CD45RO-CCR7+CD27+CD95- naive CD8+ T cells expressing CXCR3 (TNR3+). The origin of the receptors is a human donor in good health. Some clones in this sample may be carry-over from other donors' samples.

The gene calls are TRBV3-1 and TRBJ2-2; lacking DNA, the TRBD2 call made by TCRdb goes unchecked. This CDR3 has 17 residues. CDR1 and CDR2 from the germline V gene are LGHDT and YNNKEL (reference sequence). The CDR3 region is CASSQDLVAGFTGELFF.

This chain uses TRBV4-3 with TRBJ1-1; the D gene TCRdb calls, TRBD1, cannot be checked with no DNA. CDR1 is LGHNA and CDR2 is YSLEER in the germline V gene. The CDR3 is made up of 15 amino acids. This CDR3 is CASTLGGDLNTEAFF.

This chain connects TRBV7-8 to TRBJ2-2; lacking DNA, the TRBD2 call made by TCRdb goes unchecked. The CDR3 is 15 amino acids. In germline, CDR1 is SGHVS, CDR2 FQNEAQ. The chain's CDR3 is CASSLALARGRELFF.